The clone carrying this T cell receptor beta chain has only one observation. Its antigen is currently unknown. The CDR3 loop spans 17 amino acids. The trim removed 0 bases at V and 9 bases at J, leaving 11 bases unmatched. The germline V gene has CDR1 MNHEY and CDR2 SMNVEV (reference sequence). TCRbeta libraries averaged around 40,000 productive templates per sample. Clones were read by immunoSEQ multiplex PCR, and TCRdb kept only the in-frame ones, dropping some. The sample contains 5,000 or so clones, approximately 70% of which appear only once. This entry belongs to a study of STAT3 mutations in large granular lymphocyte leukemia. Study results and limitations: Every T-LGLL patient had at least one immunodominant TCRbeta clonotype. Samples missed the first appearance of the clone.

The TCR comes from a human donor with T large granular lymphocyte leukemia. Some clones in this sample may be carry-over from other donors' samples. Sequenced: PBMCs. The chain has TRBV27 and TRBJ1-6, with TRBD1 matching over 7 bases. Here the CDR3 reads CASSLSSPGTEASPLHF. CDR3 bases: TGTGCCAGCAGTTTATCGAGTCCCGGGACAGAGGCTTCACCCCTCCACTTT.